Listed here is a single T cell receptor beta chain. Its antigen is not known. This entry comes from a study of T cells in Graves' hyperthyroidism and ophthalmopathy. Findings and limits, study-wide: Ophthalmopathy was distinguished from stable hyperthyroidism by 13 V-J signatures.

V lost 2 bases, J lost 4 bases, and 5 bases stayed unmatched. The CDR3 has 15 residues. CDR1 and CDR2 from the germline V gene are KGHSH and LQKENI. The CDR3 regions of TCR beta were amplified from RNA transcripts. First-round RT-PCR targeting the TCR CDR3 was performed with the HTBI primer set. Using its own MiXCR run on the multiplex PCR reads, TCRdb lists one record per CDR3 protein. In the table there are roughly 700,000 distinct CDR3 sequences, around 15% of which are singletons. Newly diagnosed hyperthyroidism, duration under 2 months, in patients aged 18 to 65. PBMCs stemmed from 10 ml fresh peripheral blood.

The specimen was blood. The V call is TRBV18, the J call TRBJ1-2; 9 bases align to TRBD1. This clonotype was sampled from a man in his fifties with Graves' hyperthyroidism. CDR3 in amino acids: CASSPGTGISYGYTF. Written as DNA, the CDR3 is TGTGCCAGCTCACCAGGGACAGGGATTTCCTATGGCTACACCTTC.